The 13 T cell receptor beta chains below come from one sample, sequenced in a study of long-term antiretroviral therapy in people with HIV. Investigators performed immunoSEQ version v3.0 at survey level. The data were produced by immunoSEQ multiplex PCR, yet TCRdb's version contains in-frame clones alone and is incomplete. The data contain more than 20,000 clones, roughly 79% of them singletons. The sample was unsorted PBMCs, taken at the start of antiretroviral therapy, before treatment. The receptors originated from a woman between 18 and 29 years old with HIV.

The chain uses TRBV29-1 and TRBJ2-7, with TRBD1 as a possible D gene (7 bases). The germline gives CDR1 SQVTM, CDR2 ANQGSEA. CDR3 length: 12 amino acids. Trimming shortened V by 8 bases and J by 9 bases, and 20 bases separated the two germline ends. CDR3 loop: CSTSQQGGAQYF. Here the CDR3 DNA reads TGCAGCACCTCCCAGCAGGGGGGCGCGCAGTACTTC.

V is TRBV4-3 and J is TRBJ1-5; possibly TRBD1 for D (5 bases). The CDR3 covers 16 residues. V lost 0 bases, J lost 1 base, and 10 bases lay in between. Germline values: CDR1 LGHNA, CDR2 YSLEER. The CDR3 loop is CASSQDLGGSNQPQHF. Here the CDR3 DNA reads TGCGCCAGCAGCCAAGATTTGGGGGGAAGCAATCAGCCCCAGCATTTT.

In its sample, this clone was seen once. The chain is built from TRBV28 and TRBJ2-1; tentative D call: TRBD2 (6 bases). Germline V gene data show CDR1 as MDHEN and CDR2 as SYDVKM. The V end was cut by 4 bases, the J end by 5 bases, with 18 bases between. The CDR3 loop spans 16 amino acids. As DNA, the CDR3 is TGTGCCAGCAGTTCCGCGGGACTCTCATTGGACAATGAGCAGTTCTTC. Its translation: CASSSAGLSLDNEQFF.

This chain joins TRBV7-3 and TRBJ2-7; 7 nucleotides agree with TRBD1. V was pared by 5 bases and J by 5 bases, with 9 bases of the junction left unmatched. The CDR3 has 14 amino acids. Germline assignment: CDR1 SGHTA and CDR2 FQGTGA. For the CDR3, the DNA is TGTGCCAGCAGCCTCACAGGGGTTTTGGACGAGCAGTACTTC. Translating gives CASSLTGVLDEQYF. Using reference TRBV7-3 and TRBJ2-7 for the parts outside the CDR3, the full variable domain is GAGVSQTPSNKVTEKGKYVELRCDPISGHTALYWYRQSLGQGPEFLIYFQGTGAADDSGLPNDRFFAVRPEGSVSTLKIQRTERGDSAVYLCASSLTGVLDEQYFGPGTRLTVT.

This chain uses TRBV19 with TRBJ2-3; TRBD1 aligns across 8 bases. Trimming removed 3 bases from V and 2 bases from J; junction bases left unmatched: 4. This CDR3 has 15 amino acids. Germline CDR1 LNHDA, CDR2 SQIVND (reference sequence). The CDR3 loop is CASSIATGATDTQYF. In nucleotides, the CDR3 is TGTGCCAGTAGTATTGCGACAGGGGCCACAGATACGCAGTATTTT.

V and J are TRBV9 and TRBJ2-7, with 9 bases aligning to TRBD1. The CDR3 is made up of 14 amino acids. Looked up from germline, CDR1 is SGDLS and CDR2 is YYNGEE. Germline trimming cut 3 bases from V and 5 bases from J; bases unmatched to any gene: 6. The CDR3 loop is CASSAWTGEDEQYF. DNA of the CDR3: TGTGCCAGCAGCGCCTGGACAGGGGAGGACGAGCAGTACTTC.

This clone has just one count. V and J are TRBV19 and TRBJ2-3, with 7 bases identical to TRBD1. Germline V gives CDR1 LNHDA, CDR2 SQIVND (reference sequence). The junction had 18 bases not matched to a gene; V was cut back by 4 bases and J by 2 bases. This CDR3 spans 19 amino acids. CDR3 amino acids: CASSTPELPGTEYTDTQYF. The CDR3 nucleotides are TGTGCCAGTAGTACACCCGAACTGCCCGGGACAGAATACACAGATACGCAGTATTTT.

The chain uses TRBV28 and TRBJ2-2, with a possible D match to TRBD2 (5 bases). The length of the CDR3 is 17 residues. V was trimmed by 1 base and J by 0 bases, leaving 12 bases between them. Germline-derived CDR1 and CDR2 are MDHEN and SYDVKM. Here the CDR3 DNA reads TGTGCCAGCAGTTTATCAAGAGGGTCCGCGAACACCGGGGAGCTGTTTTTT. This encodes CASSLSRGSANTGELFF.

This clone was seen a few times. One junction end does not reproduce the germline sequence, and a read error may be involved. This CDR3 reads CASSLEASGRPYEQFF. As DNA, the CDR3 is TGTGCCAGCAGCCTAGAGGCTAGCGGGAGGCCTTATGAGCAGTTCTTC. This chain uses TRBV11-2 with TRBJ2-1; 11 nucleotides agree with TRBD2. Germline-derived CDR1 and CDR2 are SGHAT and FQNNGV. There are 16 residues in the CDR3.

The rearrangement joins TRBV2 to TRBJ2-2; tentative D call: TRBD2 (6 bases). Trimming left V 0 bases short and J 2 bases short, with 13 bases between. Germline V gives CDR1 SNHLY, CDR2 FYNNEI. The CDR3 is made up of 17 amino acids. CDR3 protein: CASSEAPRRGNTGELFF. In DNA form, the CDR3 reads TGTGCCAGCAGTGAAGCGCCGCGGAGGGGAAACACCGGGGAGCTGTTTTTT.

The chain joins TRBV28 to TRBJ1-1; 9 positions match TRBD1. The CDR3 runs 14 residues. The ends lost 2 bases at V and 11 bases at J; junction bases unmatched: 9. CDR1 is MDHEN and CDR2 is SYDVKM in the germline V gene. CDR3: CASSLSGTGSQAFF. CDR3 sequence (DNA): TGTGCCAGCAGTTTAAGCGGGACAGGGAGTCAGGCTTTCTTT.

The CDR3 DNA follows: TGTGCCAGCAGTGAATGGCGAGGCGGGGTCTCTAACTATGGCTACACCTTC. As protein: CASSEWRGGVSNYGYTF. The V call is TRBV2, the J call TRBJ1-2; no definite D call. Trimming shortened V by 2 bases and J by 0 bases, and 16 bases separated the two germline ends. Germline loops: CDR1 SNHLY, CDR2 FYNNEI. The CDR3 runs 17 residues. The full variable domain, rest sourced from reference TRBV2 and TRBJ1-2, is EPEVTQTPSHQVTQMGQEVILRCVPISNHLYFYWYRQILGQKVEFLVSFYNNEISEKSEIFDDQFSVERPDGSNFTLKIRSTKLEDSAMYFCASSEWRGGVSNYGYTFGSGTRLTVV.

The genes are TRBV7-2 and TRBJ1-4; D is possibly TRBD1 (5 bases). The CDR3 loop spans 14 amino acids. Trimming left V 5 bases short and J 8 bases short, with 15 bases between. Germline CDR1 is SGHTA and CDR2 is FQGNSA. For the CDR3, the DNA is TGTGCCAGCAGCCCCTCCAGGGCAGGGGAAAAACTGTTTTTT. Translating gives CASSPSRAGEKLFF. The full variable domain, its missing parts supplied by reference TRBV7-2 and TRBJ1-4, is GAGVSQSPSNKVTEKGKDVELRCDPISGHTALYWYRQSLGQGLEFLIYFQGNSAPDKSGLPSDRFSAERTGGSVSTLTIQRTQQEDSAVYLCASSPSRAGEKLFFGSGTQLSVL.